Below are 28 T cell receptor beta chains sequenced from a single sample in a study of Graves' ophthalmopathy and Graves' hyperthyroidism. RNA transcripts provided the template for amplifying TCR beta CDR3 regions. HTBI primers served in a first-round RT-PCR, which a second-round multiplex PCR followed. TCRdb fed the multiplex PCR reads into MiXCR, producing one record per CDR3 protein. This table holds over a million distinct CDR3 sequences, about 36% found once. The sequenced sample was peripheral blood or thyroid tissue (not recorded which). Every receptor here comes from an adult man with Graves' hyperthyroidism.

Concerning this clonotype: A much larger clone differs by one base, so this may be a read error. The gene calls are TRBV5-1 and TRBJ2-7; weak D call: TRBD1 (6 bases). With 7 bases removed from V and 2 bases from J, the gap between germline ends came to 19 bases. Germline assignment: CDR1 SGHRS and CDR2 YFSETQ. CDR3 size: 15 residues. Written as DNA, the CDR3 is TGCGCCAGCGGCTGGGATGCGACAGGTACCTACGAGCAGTACTTC. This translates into CASGWDATGTYEQYF.

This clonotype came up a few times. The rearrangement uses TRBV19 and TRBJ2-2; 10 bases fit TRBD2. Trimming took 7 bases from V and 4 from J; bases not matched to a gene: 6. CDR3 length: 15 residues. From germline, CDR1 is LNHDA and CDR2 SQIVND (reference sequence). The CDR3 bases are TGTGCCAGTAAACAGCGGGGGGGTAGCACCGGGGAGCTGTTTTTT. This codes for CASKQRGGSTGELFF.

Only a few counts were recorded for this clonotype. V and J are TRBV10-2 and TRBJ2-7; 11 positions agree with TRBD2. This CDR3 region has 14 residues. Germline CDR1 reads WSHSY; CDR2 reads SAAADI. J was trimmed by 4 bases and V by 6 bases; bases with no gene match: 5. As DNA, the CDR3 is TGCGCCAGCAGGCAGACTAGCGGGAATTACGAGCAGTACTTC. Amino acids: CASRQTSGNYEQYF.

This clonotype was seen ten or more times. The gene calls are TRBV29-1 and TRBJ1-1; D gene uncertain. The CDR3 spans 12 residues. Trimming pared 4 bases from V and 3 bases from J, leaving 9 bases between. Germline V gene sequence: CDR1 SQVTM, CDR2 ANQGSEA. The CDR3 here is CSVVPLDTEAFF. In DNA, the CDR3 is TGCAGCGTTGTACCCCTGGACACTGAAGCTTTCTTT.

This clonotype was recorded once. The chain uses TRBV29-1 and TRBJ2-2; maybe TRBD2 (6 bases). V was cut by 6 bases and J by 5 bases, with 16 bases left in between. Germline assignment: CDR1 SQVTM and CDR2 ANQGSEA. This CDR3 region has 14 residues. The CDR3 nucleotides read TGCAGCGTCAACGTGGGACTGGGGACCGGGGAGCTGTTTTTT. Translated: CSVNVGLGTGELFF.

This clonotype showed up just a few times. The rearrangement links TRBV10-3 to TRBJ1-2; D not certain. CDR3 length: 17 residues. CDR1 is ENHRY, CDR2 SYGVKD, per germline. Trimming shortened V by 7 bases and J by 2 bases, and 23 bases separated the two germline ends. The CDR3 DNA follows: TGTGCCATCAACTCGGAGCCGGGCAGTCTTTTAAACTATGGCTACACCTTC. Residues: CAINSEPGSLLNYGYTF.

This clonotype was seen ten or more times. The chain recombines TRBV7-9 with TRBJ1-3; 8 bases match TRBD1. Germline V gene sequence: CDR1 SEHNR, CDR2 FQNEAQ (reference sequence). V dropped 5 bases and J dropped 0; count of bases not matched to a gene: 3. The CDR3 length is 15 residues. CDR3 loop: CASSRTGSSGNTIYF. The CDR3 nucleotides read TGTGCCAGCAGCAGGACAGGGTCCTCTGGAAACACCATATATTTT.

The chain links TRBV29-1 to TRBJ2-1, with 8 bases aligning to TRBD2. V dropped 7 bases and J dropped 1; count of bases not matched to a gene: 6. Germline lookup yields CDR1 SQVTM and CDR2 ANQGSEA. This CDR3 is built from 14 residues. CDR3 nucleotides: TGCAGCGGAAAAGCGGGAGAGTCCTACAATGAGCAGTTCTTC. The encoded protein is CSGKAGESYNEQFF.

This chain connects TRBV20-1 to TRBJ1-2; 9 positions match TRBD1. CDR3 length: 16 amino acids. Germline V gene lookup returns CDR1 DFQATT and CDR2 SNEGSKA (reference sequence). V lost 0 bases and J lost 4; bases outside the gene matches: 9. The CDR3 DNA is TGCAGTGCTAGAGATTTTTGGGGACAGGGCTTCTATGGCTACACCTTC. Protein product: CSARDFWGQGFYGYTF.

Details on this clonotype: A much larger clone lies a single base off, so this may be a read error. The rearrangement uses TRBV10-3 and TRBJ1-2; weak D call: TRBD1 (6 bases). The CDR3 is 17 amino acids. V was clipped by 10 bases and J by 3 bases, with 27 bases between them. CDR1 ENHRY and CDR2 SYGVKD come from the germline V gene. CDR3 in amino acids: CASTLGEWTAYHYGYTF. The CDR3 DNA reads TGTGCCAGCACCTTAGGGGAATGGACAGCTTATCACTATGGCTACACCTTC.

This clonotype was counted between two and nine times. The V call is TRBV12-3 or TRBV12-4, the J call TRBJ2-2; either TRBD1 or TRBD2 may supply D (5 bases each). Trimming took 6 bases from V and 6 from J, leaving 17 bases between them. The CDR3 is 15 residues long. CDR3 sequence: CASRTNRGVAGELFF. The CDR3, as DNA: TGTGCCAGCAGGACCAATAGGGGAGTGGCCGGGGAGCTGTTTTTT.

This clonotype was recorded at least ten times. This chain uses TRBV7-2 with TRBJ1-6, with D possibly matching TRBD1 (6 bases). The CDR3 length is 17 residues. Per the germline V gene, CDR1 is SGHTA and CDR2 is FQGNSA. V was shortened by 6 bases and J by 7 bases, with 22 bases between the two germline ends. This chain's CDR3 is CASSSIELGDKNSPLHF. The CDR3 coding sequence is TGTGCCAGCAGTAGTATAGAGTTGGGGGACAAAAATTCACCCCTCCACTTT.

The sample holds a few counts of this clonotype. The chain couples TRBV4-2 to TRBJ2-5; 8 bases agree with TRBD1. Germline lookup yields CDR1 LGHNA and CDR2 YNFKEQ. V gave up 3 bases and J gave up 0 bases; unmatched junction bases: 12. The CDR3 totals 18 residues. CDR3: CASSQRGQDGRYQETQYF. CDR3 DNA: TGTGCCAGCAGCCAGAGGGGACAGGATGGCCGTTACCAAGAGACCCAGTACTTC.

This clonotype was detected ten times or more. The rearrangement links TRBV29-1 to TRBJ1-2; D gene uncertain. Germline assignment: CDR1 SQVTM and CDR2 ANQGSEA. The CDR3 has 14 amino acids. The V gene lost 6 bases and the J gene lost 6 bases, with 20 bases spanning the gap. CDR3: CSVPKKELRNGYTF. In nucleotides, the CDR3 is TGCAGCGTGCCTAAGAAAGAGCTACGGAATGGCTACACCTTC.

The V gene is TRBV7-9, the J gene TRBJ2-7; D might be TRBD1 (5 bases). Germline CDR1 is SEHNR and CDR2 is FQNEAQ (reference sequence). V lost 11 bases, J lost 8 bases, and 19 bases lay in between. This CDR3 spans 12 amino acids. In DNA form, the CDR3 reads TGTGCCCCCGTAGAGCAGGGAAGTCAGCAGTACTTC. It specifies CAPVEQGSQQYF.

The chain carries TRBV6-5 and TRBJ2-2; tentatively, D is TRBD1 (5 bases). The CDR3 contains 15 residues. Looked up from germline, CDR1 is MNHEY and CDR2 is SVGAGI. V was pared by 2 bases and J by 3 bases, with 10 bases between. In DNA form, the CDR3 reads TGTGCCAGCAGTTACGCCAGGGAAGACACCGGGGAGCTGTTTTTT. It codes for CASSYAREDTGELFF.

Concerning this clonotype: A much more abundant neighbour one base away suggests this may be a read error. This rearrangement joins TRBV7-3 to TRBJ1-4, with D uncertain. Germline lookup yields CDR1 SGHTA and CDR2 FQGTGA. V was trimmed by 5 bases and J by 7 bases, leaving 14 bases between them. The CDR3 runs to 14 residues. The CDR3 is CASSPTTFSEKLFF. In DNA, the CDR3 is TGTGCCAGCAGCCCGACGACTTTTAGTGAAAAACTGTTTTTT. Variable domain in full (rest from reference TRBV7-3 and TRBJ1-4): GAGVSQTPSNKVTEKGKYVELRCDPISGHTALYWYRQSLGQGPEFLIYFQGTGAADDSGLPNDRFFAVRPEGSVSTLKIQRTERGDSAVYLCASSPTTFSEKLFFGSGTQLSVL.

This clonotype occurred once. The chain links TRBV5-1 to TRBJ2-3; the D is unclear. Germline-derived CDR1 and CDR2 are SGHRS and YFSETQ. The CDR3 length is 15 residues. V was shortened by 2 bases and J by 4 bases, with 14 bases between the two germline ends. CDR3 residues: CASSFPASSSDTQYF. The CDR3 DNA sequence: TGCGCCAGCAGCTTTCCGGCCAGTTCGTCAGATACGCAGTATTTT.

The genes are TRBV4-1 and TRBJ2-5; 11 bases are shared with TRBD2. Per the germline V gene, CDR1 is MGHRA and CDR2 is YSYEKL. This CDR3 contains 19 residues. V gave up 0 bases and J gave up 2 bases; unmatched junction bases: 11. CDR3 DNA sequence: TGCGCCAGCAGCCAAGATATAAGCGCTAGCGGGGGGCTACAAGAGACCCAGTACTTC. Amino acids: CASSQDISASGGLQETQYF.

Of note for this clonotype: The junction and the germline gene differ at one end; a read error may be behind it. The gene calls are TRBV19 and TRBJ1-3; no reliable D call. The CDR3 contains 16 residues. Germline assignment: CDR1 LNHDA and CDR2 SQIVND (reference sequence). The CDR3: CASRELVADSGNTIYF. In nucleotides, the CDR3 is TGTGCCAGTAGGGAACTTGTCGCCGACTCTGGGAACACCATATATTTT.

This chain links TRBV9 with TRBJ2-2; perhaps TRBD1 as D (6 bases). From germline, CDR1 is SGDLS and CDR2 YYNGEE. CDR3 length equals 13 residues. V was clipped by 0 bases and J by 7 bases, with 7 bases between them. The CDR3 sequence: CASSVEGDGELFF. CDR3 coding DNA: TGTGCCAGCAGCGTAGAGGGGGACGGGGAGCTGTTTTTT.

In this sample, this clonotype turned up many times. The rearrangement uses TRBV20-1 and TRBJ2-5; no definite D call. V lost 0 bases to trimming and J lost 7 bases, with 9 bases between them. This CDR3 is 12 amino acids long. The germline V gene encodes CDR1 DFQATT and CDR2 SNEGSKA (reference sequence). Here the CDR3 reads CSARDPSRTQYF. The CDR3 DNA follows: TGCAGTGCTAGAGATCCGTCTAGGACCCAGTACTTC.

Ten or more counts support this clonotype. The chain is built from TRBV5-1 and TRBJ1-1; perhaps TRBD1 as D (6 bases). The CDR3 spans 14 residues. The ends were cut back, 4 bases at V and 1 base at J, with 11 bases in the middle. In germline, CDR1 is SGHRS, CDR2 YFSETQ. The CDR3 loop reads CASSVWTANTEAFF. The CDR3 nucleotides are TGCGCCAGCAGCGTTTGGACAGCGAACACTGAAGCTTTCTTT.

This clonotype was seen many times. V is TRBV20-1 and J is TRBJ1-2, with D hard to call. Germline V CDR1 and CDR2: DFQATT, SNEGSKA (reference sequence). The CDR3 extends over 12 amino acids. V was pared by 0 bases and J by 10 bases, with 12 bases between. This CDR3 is CSARDMGAVYTF. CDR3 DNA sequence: TGCAGTGCTAGAGATATGGGTGCGGTCTACACCTTC.

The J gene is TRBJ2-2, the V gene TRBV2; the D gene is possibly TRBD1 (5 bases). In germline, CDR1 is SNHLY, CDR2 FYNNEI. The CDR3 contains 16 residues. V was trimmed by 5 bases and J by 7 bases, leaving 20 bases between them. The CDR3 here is CASSQDVRGWFGELFF. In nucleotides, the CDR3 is TGTGCCAGCAGTCAAGACGTTAGGGGTTGGTTCGGGGAGCTGTTTTTT.

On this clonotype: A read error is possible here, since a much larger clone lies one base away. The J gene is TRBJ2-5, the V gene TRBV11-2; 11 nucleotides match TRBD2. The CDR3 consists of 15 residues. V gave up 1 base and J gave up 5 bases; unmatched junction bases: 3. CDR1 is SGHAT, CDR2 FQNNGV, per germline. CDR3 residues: CASSLAPSGRETQYF. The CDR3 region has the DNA TGTGCCAGCAGCTTAGCCCCTAGCGGGAGGGAGACCCAGTACTTC.

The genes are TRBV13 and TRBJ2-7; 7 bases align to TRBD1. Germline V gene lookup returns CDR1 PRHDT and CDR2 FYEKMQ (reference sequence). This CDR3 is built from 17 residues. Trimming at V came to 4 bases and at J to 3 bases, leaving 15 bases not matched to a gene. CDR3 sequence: CASSWPLQLGQIYEQYF. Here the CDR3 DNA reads TGTGCCAGCAGCTGGCCACTTCAACTGGGACAGATCTACGAGCAGTACTTC.

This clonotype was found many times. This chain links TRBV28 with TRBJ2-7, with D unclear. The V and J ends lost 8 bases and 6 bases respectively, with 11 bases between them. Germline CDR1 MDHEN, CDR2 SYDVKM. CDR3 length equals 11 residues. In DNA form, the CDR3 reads TGTGCCAGCCGCGGCGCTCTCGAGCAGTACTTC. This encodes CASRGALEQYF.